Listed here are 9 T cell receptor beta chains from one sample, sequenced in a study of blood T cell repertoires in COVID-19 (dated by TCRdb to the early 2020s). The library was prepared using the immunoSEQ multiplex PCR assay. TCRdb carries this immuneACCESS record with in-frame sequences only. Its versions omit some clonotypes, under half of them owing to an unresolved V gene in the studies checked, with the rest unexplained. Across this sample there are roughly 40,000 clones, with about 86% seen only once. The top ten clones comprise roughly 5.1% of the sample. The source material was peripheral blood. These receptors were taken from a man aged 35-49 years with active COVID-19.

The chain links TRBV11-2 to TRBJ2-7, with a tentative D call TRBD2 (7 bases). This CDR3 is 15 amino acids long. Trimming cost V 3 bases and J 2 bases, with 14 bases left between them. Germline CDR1 reads SGHAT; CDR2 reads FQNNGV. CDR3 nucleotide sequence: TGTGCCAGCAGCTTGGGGGCGGGGGAGGCCTACGAGCAGTACTTC. Translation: CASSLGAGEAYEQYF.

This sequence joins TRBV15 and TRBJ1-5; tentatively, D is TRBD1 (6 bases). V was trimmed by 5 bases and J by 1 base, leaving 12 bases between them. Germline-derived CDR1 and CDR2 are LNHNV and YYDKDF (reference sequence). The CDR3 loop spans 15 amino acids. In nucleotides, the CDR3 is TGTGCCACCAGCTACCAGGGGCCGAGCAATCAGCCCCAGCATTTT. It yields the protein CATSYQGPSNQPQHF.

The rearrangement uses TRBV21-1 and TRBJ1-1; TRBD1, as called in the table, went unchecked against the DNA. TRBV21-1 is described as a pseudogene. The CDR3 totals 15 residues. Written as DNA, the CDR3 is TGTGCCAGCAGCAAAGAGGGACAGGGTTACACTGAAGCTTTCTTT. This encodes CASSKEGQGYTEAFF.

This chain links TRBV19 with TRBJ2-3; TRBD2 aligns across 9 bases. Germline values: CDR1 LNHDA, CDR2 SQIVND (reference sequence). V was pared by 8 bases and J by 8 bases, with 11 bases of the junction left unmatched. The CDR3 is 14 residues long. In DNA, the CDR3 is TGTGCCAGTCGACTAGCGGTGCAAGTCGGTACGCAGTATTTT. Amino acid sequence: CASRLAVQVGTQYF.

This chain connects TRBV18 to TRBJ2-5; 8 positions match TRBD1. The CDR3 is 14 amino acids. CDR1 is KGHSH and CDR2 is LQKENI in the germline V gene. The J segment lost 6 bases and the V segment lost 2 bases, leaving 5 bases of the junction unmatched. CDR3 sequence (DNA): TGTGCCAGCTCACCAGGACAGGGAGTGAAGACCCAGTACTTC. Translation: CASSPGQGVKTQYF.

This clone showed up just once. V usage is TRBV28 and J usage is TRBJ2-1; 11 nucleotides align to TRBD2. Unmatched junction bases numbered 6, after V lost 4 bases and J lost 4 bases. The CDR3 has 16 amino acids. CDR1 and CDR2 from the germline V gene are MDHEN and SYDVKM. DNA of the CDR3: TGTGCCAGCAGTTCGATACTAGCGGGAGTTTACAATGAGCAGTTCTTC. It translates to CASSSILAGVYNEQFF.

This rearrangement joins TRBV27 to TRBJ2-7; a possible D gene is TRBD2 (7 bases). In germline, CDR1 is MNHEY, CDR2 SMNVEV (reference sequence). Trimming left V 10 bases short and J 3 bases short, with 13 bases between. The length of the CDR3 is 12 residues. CDR3 nucleotides: TGTGCCACCCGAGGGGGGGGCTACGAGCAGTACTTC. Translated: CATRGGGYEQYF.

The chain links TRBV20-1 to TRBJ2-5; no reliable D call. The length of the CDR3 is 11 residues. Germline assignment: CDR1 DFQATT and CDR2 SNEGSKA (reference sequence). Trimming pared 7 bases from V and 5 bases from J, leaving 11 bases between. CDR3 nucleotides: TGCAGTGTTCCAATTGCGGAGACCCAGTACTTC. This codes for CSVPIAETQYF.

This chain joins TRBV29-1 and TRBJ2-4; TRBD2 is a possible D gene (7 bases). Trimming left V 5 bases short and J 2 bases short, with 13 bases between. CDR1 SQVTM and CDR2 ANQGSEA come from the germline V gene. The CDR3 is 14 residues long. The CDR3 loop is CSVREGGSKNIQYF. The CDR3 nucleotides are TGCAGCGTTCGAGAGGGGGGGTCCAAAAACATTCAGTACTTC.